The present TCR beta chain was sequenced within a study of CD8 T cells in ankylosing spondylitis. Study observations and caveats: CD8+ disease-linked clones were present at relatively low frequencies in blood. What seemed typical of ankylosing spondylitis blood was a TCR beta motif built from under 10 highly homologous variants. Reportedly, disease-linked clones are significantly enriched in ankylosing spondylitis patients' matched synovial fluid.

On this clonotype itself: Its target is unknown.

From germline, CDR1 is ENHRY and CDR2 SYGVKD. CDR3 size: 12 residues. The germline V and J ends were trimmed by 4 bases and 3 bases, with 6 bases remaining between them. The authors made TCR beta libraries by quantitative 5'-RACE with molecular barcodes. In TCRdb, the 5' RACE reads were re-called with MiXCR into one record per CDR3 protein. The data contain under 250,000 distinct CDR3 sequences, about 11% of them singletons. V usage is TRBV10-3 and J usage is TRBJ1-1; D call uncertain. The TCR originated in a male donor with ankylosing spondylitis or in good health (not recorded which). Sequences were obtained from blood, either unsorted or a sorted T cell fraction (not recorded which). The CDR3 DNA reads TGTGCCATCAGTGGGACGGACACTGAAGCTTTCTTT. Translation: CAISGTDTEAFF.